The next 30 T cell receptor beta chains were all read from a single sample in a study of regulatory T cells in long-lasting Graves disease. Specified time point: persistent/refractory GD, antithyroid drugs over 5 years with positive TRAb. With RNA extracted from PBMCs as input, the TCR library was made. Through Arm-PCR of CDR3 regions and iRepertoire HTBI primers, TCR beta libraries were built. TCRdb reanalysed the multiplex PCR reads using MiXCR and keeps one entry per CDR3 protein. The sample lists 500,000 to 700,000 distinct CDR3 sequences, 30% occurring once. The sample was peripheral blood mononuclear cells (PBMCs), taken when the disease was refractory, from a patient treated with antithyroid drugs. Source of these receptors: a female donor with Graves disease.

The CDR3 is CASSLYAGGPTDEAFF. CDR3 nucleotide sequence: TGTGCCAGCAGTTTATATGCAGGGGGCCCCACGGATGAAGCTTTCTTT. The chain employs TRBV27 and TRBJ1-1; 8 nucleotides agree with TRBD1. After removal of 1 base from V and 7 bases from J, the junction contained 11 bases not matched to a gene. Germline V gives CDR1 MNHEY, CDR2 SMNVEV (reference sequence). The CDR3 is made up of 16 amino acids.

There are a few counts of this clonotype. The genes are TRBV3-1 and TRBJ1-1; possible D gene TRBD1, 5 bases. This CDR3 comprises 15 residues. CDR1 LGHDT and CDR2 YNNKEL come from the germline V gene (reference sequence). V was trimmed by 2 bases and J by 1 base, leaving 11 bases between them. The CDR3: CASSQLFDRNTEAFF. DNA of the CDR3: TGTGCCAGCAGCCAATTGTTCGACAGGAACACTGAAGCTTTCTTT.

The chain links TRBV29-1 to TRBJ2-7; 10 nucleotides agree with TRBD2. CDR3 size: 14 residues. V gave up 6 bases and J gave up 4 bases; unmatched junction bases: 9. Germline V gene data show CDR1 as SQVTM and CDR2 as ANQGSEA. DNA for the CDR3: TGCAGCGTCTTAACTAGCGGGAAATCGTACGAGCAGTACTTC. This encodes CSVLTSGKSYEQYF.

J is TRBJ2-7 and V is TRBV20-1, with TRBD1 matching 7 bases. Germline V gives CDR1 DFQATT, CDR2 SNEGSKA (reference sequence). This CDR3 is 15 amino acids long. J lost 2 bases, V lost 0 bases, and 7 bases had no gene match. The CDR3 spells CSAREVPGGPYEQYF. As DNA, the CDR3 is TGCAGTGCTAGAGAGGTTCCAGGGGGACCCTACGAGCAGTACTTC.

The chain couples TRBV19 to TRBJ2-6, with D uncertain. V was trimmed by 5 bases and J by 4 bases, leaving 15 bases between them. CDR1 and CDR2 (germline): LNHDA, SQIVND (reference sequence). CDR3 size: 16 residues. The CDR3 DNA sequence: TGTGCCAGTAGTTCTCCAGCCCGGACCGGGGCCAACGTCCTGACTTTC. Translated: CASSSPARTGANVLTF. The full variable domain, completed using reference TRBV19 and TRBJ2-6, is DGGITQSPKYLFRKEGQNVTLSCEQNLNHDAMYWYRQDPGQGLRLIYYSQIVNDFQKGDIAEGYSVSREKKESFPLTVTSAQKNPTAFYLCASSSPARTGANVLTFGAGSRLTVL.

The chain joins TRBV10-3 to TRBJ1-4, with a tentative D call TRBD1 (6 bases). CDR3 length equals 17 residues. Deletions cut 1 base from V and 4 bases from J, with 16 bases between. Germline V gene lookup returns CDR1 ENHRY and CDR2 SYGVKD. CDR3 amino acids: CAISEFPRGALNEKLFF. CDR3 DNA sequence: TGTGCCATCAGTGAGTTTCCCAGGGGAGCCCTTAATGAAAAACTGTTTTTT.

Notes on this clonotype: Since no conserved phenylalanine or tryptophan closes the CDR3, a read error is the likely cause. The V gene is TRBV18, the J gene TRBJ2-5; TRBD2 matches 7 bases. CDR1 and CDR2 from the germline V gene are KGHSH and LQKENI. The CDR3 is 13 amino acids. Trimming at V came to 2 bases and at J to 3 bases, leaving 0 bases not matched to a gene. In DNA form, the CDR3 reads TGTGCCAGCTCACCAGCGGGAGAAGAGACCCAGTACCTC. Translation: CASSPAGEETQYL.

The rearrangement links TRBV7-6 to TRBJ1-1, with no clear D. CDR3 length equals 15 residues. From germline, CDR1 is SGHVS and CDR2 FNYEAQ. The V end lost 1 base, the J end lost 3 bases, and 12 bases lay between the germline ends. CDR3 sequence (DNA): TGTGCCAGCAGCTTAGGCGCCGGGCATGACACTGAAGCTTTCTTT. Translated: CASSLGAGHDTEAFF.

This sequence joins TRBV27 and TRBJ2-4; D may match TRBD1 or TRBD2 (5 bases each). V lost 2 bases and J 6 bases, leaving 8 bases between the germline ends. Per the germline V gene, CDR1 is MNHEY and CDR2 is SMNVEV (reference sequence). The CDR3 runs to 13 residues. The CDR3 sequence: CASSLGGLNIQYF. CDR3 sequence (DNA): TGTGCCAGCAGTTTAGGGGGTCTAAACATTCAGTACTTC.

This clonotype was counted a few times. V is TRBV30 and J is TRBJ2-7, with 10 bases lining up with TRBD1. The J segment lost 5 bases and the V segment lost 4 bases, leaving 8 bases of the junction unmatched. Germline assignment: CDR1 GTSNPN and CDR2 SVGIG (reference sequence). The CDR3 runs to 14 residues. The CDR3 spells CAWTPGTGDHEQYF. Here the CDR3 DNA reads TGTGCCTGGACCCCCGGGACAGGGGACCACGAGCAGTACTTC.

The rearrangement links TRBV6-1 to TRBJ2-4; 8 nucleotides align to TRBD1. V lost 6 bases, J lost 5 bases, and 3 bases stayed unmatched. Per the germline V gene, CDR1 is MNHNS and CDR2 is SASEGT. CDR3 length: 13 residues. The CDR3 coding sequence is TGTGCCAGCAGAACGACAGGGGAAAACATTCAGTACTTC. Protein product: CASRTTGENIQYF.

There are a few counts of this clonotype. This chain connects TRBV29-1 to TRBJ1-1; D possibly corresponds to TRBD1 (5 bases). From germline, CDR1 is SQVTM and CDR2 ANQGSEA. The CDR3 loop spans 13 amino acids. The ends were cut back, 4 bases at V and 4 bases at J, with 13 bases in the middle. DNA of the CDR3: TGCAGCGTTGCCAACCCCGGGGGCACTGAAGCTTTCTTT. This gives the protein CSVANPGGTEAFF.

The rearrangement uses TRBV3-1 and TRBJ2-3; D may be TRBD1 (6 bases). Trimming removed 3 bases from V and 2 bases from J, with 18 bases in between. CDR1 and CDR2 from the germline V gene are LGHDT and YNNKEL (reference sequence). The CDR3 consists of 17 residues. CDR3 nucleotides: TGTGCCAGCAGCCAGGTGACAGGCCCGCCCTTCACAGATACGCAGTATTTT. The encoded protein is CASSQVTGPPFTDTQYF.

V and J are TRBV20-1 and TRBJ1-2; no definite D call. Germline-derived CDR1 and CDR2 are DFQATT and SNEGSKA (reference sequence). The V end was cut by 0 bases, the J end by 4 bases, with 9 bases between. The CDR3 is 13 amino acids. The CDR3 DNA sequence: TGCAGTGCTAGAGATACGAAGGGCTATGGCTACACCTTC. This translates into CSARDTKGYGYTF.

The sample holds many counts of this clonotype. The chain links TRBV7-9 to TRBJ1-5, with D possibly being TRBD1 (6 bases). V was pared by 6 bases and J by 9 bases, with 24 bases between. CDR1 is SEHNR, CDR2 FQNEAQ, per germline (reference sequence). This CDR3 contains 16 residues. In DNA form, the CDR3 reads TGTGCCAGCAGTTCCTCATTCGGGGGGGGCTATACGCCCCAGCATTTT. It codes for CASSSSFGGGYTPQHF.

The chain has TRBV7-3 and TRBJ2-5; D may be TRBD1 or TRBD2 (5 bases each). CDR3 length: 15 residues. CDR1 is SGHTA, CDR2 FQGTGA, per germline. Trimming stripped 2 bases from V and 5 bases from J, with 15 bases between. Here the CDR3 DNA reads TGTGCCAGCAGCTTAGTGAGGGGAGTCGGGGAGACCCAGTACTTC. Its protein product is CASSLVRGVGETQYF.

The chain joins TRBV29-1 to TRBJ1-5, with D possibly being TRBD1 (6 bases). Germline V CDR1 and CDR2: SQVTM, ANQGSEA. The V and J ends lost 4 bases and 3 bases respectively, with 10 bases between them. The CDR3 loop spans 13 amino acids. The DNA for the CDR3 is TGCAGCGTTGGTTGGGACAACAATCAGCCCCAGCATTTT. This gives the protein CSVGWDNNQPQHF.

Many counts were recorded for this clonotype. The chain is built from TRBV12-3 or TRBV12-4 and TRBJ1-1, with D possibly matching TRBD1 (6 bases). V lost 6 bases and J lost 8, with 19 bases in between. There are 14 residues in the CDR3. CDR3 region: CASSQDRALKEAFF. The CDR3 DNA reads TGTGCCAGCAGCCAGGACAGAGCCCTGAAGGAAGCTTTCTTT.

This clonotype has only a few counts. The chain carries TRBV5-4 and TRBJ2-3; D perhaps matches TRBD1 (6 bases). In germline, CDR1 is SGHNT, CDR2 YYREEE (reference sequence). This CDR3 has 14 amino acids. Trimming stripped 4 bases from V and 2 bases from J, with 11 bases between. CDR3 DNA sequence: TGTGCCAGCAGCGACGGACAGTCCACAGATACGCAGTATTTT. It specifies CASSDGQSTDTQYF.

This clonotype was observed a handful of times. The junction shows a germline mismatch at one end, possibly a read error. This sequence joins TRBV12-3 or TRBV12-4 and TRBJ1-2; TRBD1 matches at 8 bases. The CDR3 is 13 amino acids. For the CDR3, the DNA is TGTGCCAGCAGTGAACGCGGACAGGGCAAAACATTCTTC. This translates into CASSERGQGKTFF.

This rearrangement joins TRBV19 to TRBJ1-5; D possibly corresponds to TRBD1 (5 bases). In germline, CDR1 is LNHDA, CDR2 SQIVND (reference sequence). Trimming shortened V by 3 bases and J by 7 bases, and 10 bases separated the two germline ends. The CDR3 is made up of 13 amino acids. This CDR3 reads CASSIGTEQPQHF. In nucleotides, the CDR3 is TGTGCCAGTAGTATTGGGACGGAGCAGCCCCAGCATTTT.

V gene TRBV3-1 combines with J gene TRBJ2-1, with 7 bases matching TRBD2. Germline CDR1 reads LGHDT; CDR2 reads YNNKEL (reference sequence). The CDR3 loop spans 15 amino acids. V shed 3 bases, J shed 8 bases, and the junction held 10 bases outside the gene matches. The CDR3 DNA reads TGTGCCAGCAGCCATCTCCGGGACTATCGCGATGAGCAGTTCTTC. Amino acid sequence: CASSHLRDYRDEQFF.

This chain's CDR3 is CASSTWDREYEQYF. The CDR3 DNA sequence: TGTGCCAGTAGTACATGGGACAGAGAATACGAGCAGTACTTC. The chain is built from TRBV19 and TRBJ2-7; 7 nucleotides line up with TRBD1. The CDR3 sequence is 14 residues long. The junction had 7 bases not matched to a gene; V was cut back by 4 bases and J by 4 bases. Germline CDR1 LNHDA, CDR2 SQIVND (reference sequence). The complete variable domain, with remaining parts taken from reference TRBV19 and TRBJ2-7, reads DGGITQSPKYLFRKEGQNVTLSCEQNLNHDAMYWYRQDPGQGLRLIYYSQIVNDFQKGDIAEGYSVSREKKESFPLTVTSAQKNPTAFYLCASSTWDREYEQYFGPGTRLTVT.

This chain uses TRBV30 with TRBJ2-6, with 8 bases that match TRBD1. Trimming took 6 bases from V and 1 from J; bases not matched to a gene: 5. The length of the CDR3 is 15 residues. CDR1 and CDR2 from the germline V gene are GTSNPN and SVGIG (reference sequence). The CDR3 bases are TGTGCCTGTACCCGGACAGGGTCTGGGGCCAACGTCCTGACTTTC. It encodes CACTRTGSGANVLTF.

This clonotype was recorded a few times. The chain has TRBV28 and TRBJ1-6; TRBD1 matches at 7 bases. The V segment lost 5 bases and the J segment 8 bases; nucleotides outside the gene matches: 6. CDR1 and CDR2 (germline): MDHEN, SYDVKM. CDR3 size: 14 residues. CDR3 in DNA: TGTGCCAGCAGTATGACAGGGTTAGATTCACCCCTCCACTTT. Translated: CASSMTGLDSPLHF.

This chain joins TRBV19 and TRBJ1-1; D is perhaps TRBD1 (6 bases). CDR1 and CDR2 from the germline V gene are LNHDA and SQIVND (reference sequence). Trimming left V 7 bases short and J 0 bases short, with 12 bases between. There are 14 residues in the CDR3. In nucleotides, the CDR3 is TGTGCCAGTAATCCAAGGACAGTGAACACTGAAGCTTTCTTT. This sequence encodes CASNPRTVNTEAFF. Complete variable domain (other parts from reference TRBV19 and TRBJ1-1): DGGITQSPKYLFRKEGQNVTLSCEQNLNHDAMYWYRQDPGQGLRLIYYSQIVNDFQKGDIAEGYSVSREKKESFPLTVTSAQKNPTAFYLCASNPRTVNTEAFFGQGTRLTVV.

The rearrangement links TRBV29-1 to TRBJ1-2, with 8 bases fitting TRBD1. Trimming at V came to 4 bases and at J to 5 bases, leaving 6 bases not matched to a gene. Germline V lookup: CDR1 SQVTM, CDR2 ANQGSEA. This CDR3 region has 13 residues. CDR3 region: CSVVGQGAYGYTF. The DNA for the CDR3 is TGCAGCGTTGTGGGCCAGGGGGCGTATGGCTACACCTTC.

In this sample, this clonotype turned up a few times. V is TRBV28 and J is TRBJ1-5, with 7 bases matching TRBD1. Germline CDR1 and CDR2: MDHEN and SYDVKM. Unmatched junction bases numbered 7, after V lost 5 bases and J lost 6 bases. There are 14 residues in the CDR3. In DNA form, the CDR3 reads TGTGCCAGCAGTCCCGGACAGGACCCTCAGCCCCAGCATTTT. Translating it yields CASSPGQDPQPQHF.

Only a few counts were recorded for this clonotype. This rearrangement joins TRBV15 to TRBJ2-5; TRBD2 matches at 13 bases. V shed 3 bases and J 2 bases; nucleotides not matched to a gene: 3. There are 16 residues in the CDR3. Per the germline V gene, CDR1 is LNHNV and CDR2 is YYDKDF (reference sequence). The CDR3: CATSSGTSGKQETQYF. CDR3 coding DNA: TGTGCCACCAGCAGCGGGACTAGCGGGAAACAAGAGACCCAGTACTTC.

Only a few counts were recorded for this clonotype. The chain links TRBV20-1 to TRBJ1-1; D is uncertain. Germline CDR1 is DFQATT and CDR2 is SNEGSKA (reference sequence). The CDR3 has 14 residues. The V end was cut by 0 bases, the J end by 5 bases, with 13 bases between. The CDR3 nucleotides are TGCAGTGCTAGAGATCTGCGGGGAAGTACTGAAGCTTTCTTT. Amino acids: CSARDLRGSTEAFF.